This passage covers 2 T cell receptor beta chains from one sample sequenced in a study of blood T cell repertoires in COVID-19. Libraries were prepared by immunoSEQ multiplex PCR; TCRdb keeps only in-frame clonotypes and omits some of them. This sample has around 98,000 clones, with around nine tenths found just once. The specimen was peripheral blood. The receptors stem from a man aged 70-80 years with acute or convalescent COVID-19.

The CDR3 is CASSITMGDTEAFF. The CDR3 coding sequence is TGTGCCAGTAGTATCACTATGGGTGACACTGAAGCTTTCTTT. The chain uses TRBV19 and TRBJ1-1; D gene uncertain. Germline CDR1 reads LNHDA; CDR2 reads SQIVND (reference sequence). Trimming pared 3 bases from V and 3 bases from J, leaving 11 bases between. The CDR3 extends over 14 amino acids.

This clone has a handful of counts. CDR3 region: CASSSTGTVYGYTF. For the CDR3, the DNA is TGTGCCAGCAGTTCAACCGGGACAGTCTATGGCTACACCTTC. The J gene is TRBJ1-2, the V gene TRBV27; TRBD1 matches 7 bases. The CDR3 is made up of 14 amino acids. Germline assignment: CDR1 MNHEY and CDR2 SMNVEV (reference sequence). J was trimmed by 4 bases and V by 4 bases; bases with no gene match: 6.